What follows are 4 T cell receptor beta chains derived from one specimen sequenced in a study of blood T cell repertoires in COVID-19. Profiling relied on immunoSEQ multiplex PCR, and the TCRdb table lists in-frame clones only, not all of them. The sample contains tens of thousands of clones, over 70% of which appear only once. Sequencing used peripheral blood. All receptors derive from a woman aged 45-65 years with acute or convalescent COVID-19.

The chain couples TRBV4-2 to TRBJ1-1; D is possibly TRBD1 (5 bases). The CDR3 has 16 residues. V dropped 0 bases and J dropped 4 bases, with 15 bases sitting between them. Germline CDR1 and CDR2: LGHNA and YNFKEQ. The CDR3 spells CASSQDPGRGLTEAFF. In DNA, the CDR3 is TGTGCCAGCAGCCAAGACCCGGGGCGGGGCCTCACTGAAGCTTTCTTT.

This rearrangement joins TRBV11-3 to TRBJ1-4; D is undetermined. V was shortened by 5 bases and J by 4 bases, with 17 bases between the two germline ends. Per germline, CDR1 SGHNT and CDR2 YENEEA. The CDR3 covers 16 residues. The CDR3 DNA is TGTGCCAGCAGCGCAGAAATAGGCGGAGATAATGAAAAACTGTTTTTT. This translates into CASSAEIGGDNEKLFF.

This clone was detected once. The gene calls are TRBV18 and TRBJ1-3; D not resolved. Deletions cut 2 bases from V and 4 bases from J, with 12 bases between. CDR1 and CDR2 from the germline V gene are KGHSH and LQKENI. The CDR3 runs to 15 residues. The CDR3 coding sequence is TGTGCCAGCTCACCATGGATGGAGCCGGGAAACACCATATATTTT. This sequence encodes CASSPWMEPGNTIYF.

The chain combines TRBV27 with TRBJ1-6; possibly TRBD1 for D (5 bases). Trimming removed 2 bases from V and 8 bases from J, with 13 bases in between. The CDR3 sequence is 15 residues long. Germline CDR1 and CDR2: MNHEY and SMNVEV (reference sequence). The CDR3 reads CASSLGGVGDSPLHF. The CDR3 DNA sequence: TGTGCCAGCAGTTTAGGGGGGGTCGGCGATTCACCCCTCCACTTT.